The T cell receptor beta chain under discussion was sequenced for a study of blood T cell repertoires in COVID-19. A few counts support this clone. The germline gives CDR1 SEHNR, CDR2 FQNEAQ (reference sequence). With 5 bases removed from V and 11 bases from J, the gap between germline ends came to 13 bases. The length of the CDR3 is 12 residues. Clones were read by immunoSEQ multiplex PCR, and TCRdb kept only the in-frame ones, dropping some. The sample lists around 190,000 clones, approximately 82% occurring once. The specimen was peripheral blood. The TCR sequence derives from a human donor in a cohort sampled during active COVID-19. The J gene is TRBJ2-1, the V gene TRBV7-9; D perhaps matches TRBD1 (5 bases). CDR3 amino acids: CASSPQARQQFF. The CDR3 DNA reads TGTGCCAGCAGCCCACAGGCCCGCCAGCAGTTCTTC.